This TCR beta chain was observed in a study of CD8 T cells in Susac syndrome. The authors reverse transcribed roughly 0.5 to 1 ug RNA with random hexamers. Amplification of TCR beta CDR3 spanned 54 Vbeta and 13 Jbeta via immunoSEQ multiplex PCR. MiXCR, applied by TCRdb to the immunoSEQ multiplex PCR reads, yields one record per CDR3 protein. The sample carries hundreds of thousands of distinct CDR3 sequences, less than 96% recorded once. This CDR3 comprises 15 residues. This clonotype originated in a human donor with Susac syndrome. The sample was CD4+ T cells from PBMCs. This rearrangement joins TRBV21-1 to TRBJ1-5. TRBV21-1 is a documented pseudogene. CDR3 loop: CASSFPRPKEQPQHF. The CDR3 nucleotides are TGTGCCAGCAGCTTTCCCCGCCCGAAGGAACAGCCCCAGCATTTT.